The clone carrying this T cell receptor beta chain occurred many times. Its antigen is as yet unknown. In the library, individual cDNA molecules carried attached unique molecular identifiers. TCRdb re-analysed the 5' RACE reads in MiXCR, keeping a single row per CDR3 protein. The top ten hold approximately 6.6% of the sample, which has 20,000 to 25,000 distinct CDR3 sequences, about 4.8% seen once. This CDR3 contains 15 residues. With V trimmed by 0 bases and J by 2 bases, 3 bases remained unmatched. The germline V gene has CDR1 WSHSY and CDR2 SAAADI. This sample stems from a study of early T cells in non-severe SARS-CoV-2 infection. Study context: The input, bulk RNA from unsorted whole blood, was sequenced, and chains were unpaired.

Study results and caveats: The study's VDJdb matching favored anti-spike CD8 responses and missed private and CD4 specificities.

The gene calls are TRBV10-2 and TRBJ1-2; 7 bases match TRBD1. The receptor was isolated from an adult who was a healthcare worker with PCR-confirmed SARS-CoV-2 infection or an uninfected control (not recorded which). Sequencing was carried out using whole blood. In DNA, the CDR3 is TGCGCCAGCAGTGAGTCGGGACAGACCAACTATGGCTACACCTTC. Protein sequence: CASSESGQTNYGYTF.